The entry that follows covers one T cell receptor (beta chain) sequence. This sample is part of a study of shared clonotypes between healthy human individuals. As for the study in general: CD4 naive and CD4 memory each took three plates per donor, while CD8 naive took two and CD8 memory one.

The CDR3 is made up of 11 amino acids. Germline V gene lookup returns CDR1 MDHEN and CDR2 SYDVKM. The V end was cut by 5 bases, the J end by 5 bases, with 7 bases between. The data were produced by immunoSEQ multiplex PCR, yet TCRdb's version contains in-frame clones alone and is incomplete. The sample has approximately 2.5 million clones; around 90% are singletons. The TCR comes from a man in his late teens or twenties in good health. The rearrangement joins TRBV28 to TRBJ2-7; D ambiguous. The specimen was naive CD4+ T cells sorted from blood. The subset here: CD45RA+ positively selected. Here the CDR3 DNA reads TGTGCCAGCAGTCCCAAGAACGAGCAGTACTTC. This translates into CASSPKNEQYF.